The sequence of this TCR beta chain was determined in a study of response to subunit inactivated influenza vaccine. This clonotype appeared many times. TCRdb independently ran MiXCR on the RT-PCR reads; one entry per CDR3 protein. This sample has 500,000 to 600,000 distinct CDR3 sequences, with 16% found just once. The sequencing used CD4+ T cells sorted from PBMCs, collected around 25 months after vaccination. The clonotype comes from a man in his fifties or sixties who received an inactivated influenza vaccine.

CDR3 DNA: TGCAGTGCTAGAGGCGGAGGGAGCAATCAGCCCCAGCATTTT. Its protein product is CSARGGGSNQPQHF. The chain uses TRBV20-1 and TRBJ1-5; unclear D gene. CDR1 DFQATT and CDR2 SNEGSKA come from the germline V gene (reference sequence). The CDR3 loop spans 14 amino acids. Trimming stripped 1 base from V and 1 base from J, with 8 bases between.